These T cell receptor beta chains were read from a single sample in a study of OX40 agonist ivuxolimab in advanced cancers. Profiling relied on immunoSEQ multiplex PCR, and the TCRdb table lists in-frame clones only, not all of them. Counted here are some 98,000 clones, 93% occurring once; the ten biggest clones make up about 0.3%. The sample in question was CD4+ or CD8+ T cells sorted from blood, obtained in a trial of the OX40 agonist ivuxolimab. These receptors were collected from an adult with an advanced solid tumor such as melanoma, head and neck, liver or kidney cancer. Each CDR3 is given with its conserved first and last residue. Fields, in order: J gene, clone size, D gene, V gene, CDR3 DNA, CDR3 protein. D genes are given only for firm matches. A row's size may be missing; if present it is once, few, many or a size class.

TRBJ2-1 NA NA TRBV28 TGTGCCACCTTACCGACGGGGAAATACAATGAGCAGTTCTTC CATLPTGKYNEQFF
TRBJ2-5 NA TRBD2 TRBV5-4 TGTGCCAGCAGCTTAGGCCGGACTAGACAAGAGACCCAGTACTTC CASSLGRTRQETQYF
TRBJ2-5 NA NA TRBV7-2 TGTGCCAGCAGCTTAGGGCGATTCGAAGAGACCCAGTACTTC CASSLGRFEETQYF
TRBJ1-2 NA TRBD1 TRBV19 TGTGCCAGTAGTAGAGGGACAGGGCAGACCTATGGCTACACCTTC CASSRGTGQTYGYTF
TRBJ1-6 NA NA TRBV14 TGTGCCAGCAGCCAAGGACTCTCCTATAATTCACCCCTCCACTTT CASSQGLSYNSPLHF
TRBJ2-3 NA NA TRBV6-6 TGTGCCAGCACCCCCCTCGGGGGACTTGGCACAGATACGCAGTATTTT CASTPLGGLGTDTQYF
TRBJ2-2 NA TRBD2 TRBV7-9 TGTGCCACCTCCGGGACTAGCGGGACCGGGGAGCTGTTTTTT CATSGTSGTGELFF
TRBJ1-2 NA NA TRBV27 TGTGCCAGCAGTTTATCCCGCAGGGGAGGGTCCAACTATGGCTACACCTTC CASSLSRRGGSNYGYTF
TRBJ1-1 NA NA TRBV11-3 TGTGCCAGCAGCTTAGAGGCCAGGGTGAACACTGAAGCTTTCTTT CASSLEARVNTEAFF
TRBJ1-5 NA NA TRBV5-1 TGCGCCAGCAGCTTTGGCAACAATCAGCCCCAGCATTTT CASSFGNNQPQHF
TRBJ1-2 NA NA TRBV29-1 TGCAGCGTTGGGGGACGGGGCTACACCTTC CSVGGRGYTF
TRBJ2-5 NA TRBD2 TRBV6-5 TGTGCCAGCAGTTCAGGGACTAGCGGGGCCCAAGAGACCCAGTACTTC CASSSGTSGAQETQYF
TRBJ2-1 few NA TRBV11-2 TGTGCCAGCAGCTTAATATTCCGGGGCGGGGGCCAGTACAATGAGCAGTTCTTC CASSLIFRGGGQYNEQFF
TRBJ2-5 NA NA TRBV4-1 TGCGCCAGCAGCCAAGATCGTTACGGGACGTACCAAGAGACCCAGTACTTC CASSQDRYGTYQETQYF
TRBJ1-1 NA TRBD1 TRBV28 TGTGCCAGCGGGGGCAGGGGGGAAGCTTTCTTT CASGGRGEAFF
TRBJ1-1 NA NA TRBV5-1 TGCGCCAGCAGCTTAGAGGGGGGAACTGAAGCTTTCTTT CASSLEGGTEAFF
TRBJ2-5 once NA TRBV11-3 TGTGCCAGCAGCTTAGGAGGAGGGGCAGCGTGGGGCCAAGAGACCCAGTACTTC CASSLGGGAAWGQETQYF
TRBJ1-1 once NA TRBV5-6 TGTGCCAGCAGCTTGGGACAGCCAGGAGTTGAAGCTTTCTTT CASSLGQPGVEAFF
TRBJ2-3 NA TRBD2 TRBV9 TGTGCCAGCAGCGTAGCTCTAGCGGGAGGCCCAGATACGCAGTATTTT CASSVALAGGPDTQYF
TRBJ1-2 NA NA TRBV4-3 TGCGCCAGCAGCCAAAATAAAGGTACCACTTATGGCTACACCTTC CASSQNKGTTYGYTF
TRBJ1-2 NA NA TRBV29-1 TGCAGCGATCCCCCCCTAGATGGCTACACCTTC CSDPPLDGYTF
TRBJ1-6 few NA TRBV28 TGTGCCAGCAGTGACCCCATACGGGACGATTCACCCCTCCACTTT CASSDPIRDDSPLHF
TRBJ1-2 NA TRBD1 TRBV18 TGTGCCAGCTCACCAGAAGGACAGGGAAGTGGCTACACCTTC CASSPEGQGSGYTF
TRBJ1-2 NA NA TRBV28 TGTGCCAGCAGTCCTTGGGAGGGGTCCGGCTATGGCTACACCTTC CASSPWEGSGYGYTF
TRBJ1-6 NA NA TRBV30 TGTGCCTGGATGGGGGGCTGGCTGGAAAATTCACCCCTCCACTTT CAWMGGWLENSPLHF
TRBJ2-5 once TRBD2 TRBV11-2 TGTGCCAGCAGCCCAGGACTAGCCCCTTACCAAGAGACCCAGTACTTC CASSPGLAPYQETQYF
TRBJ1-1 NA NA TRBV2 TGTGCCAGCAGGCTAGGAAGGACTGAAGCTTTCTTT CASRLGRTEAFF
TRBJ1-1 NA NA TRBV7-9 TGTGCCAGCAGCAGGGGGAACACTGAAGCTTTCTTT CASSRGNTEAFF
TRBJ1-2 NA NA TRBV6-5 TGTGCCAGCAGCCGAGGACCGGCAAACTATGGCTACACCTTC CASSRGPANYGYTF
TRBJ2-3 NA TRBD2 TRBV9 TGTGCCAGCAGCGTAGGTCCTAGCGGGGTAATGGATACGCAGTATTTT CASSVGPSGVMDTQYF
TRBJ2-1 NA TRBD2 TRBV7-9 TGTGCCAGCAGCTTAGCTGGCGTAGCGGGGATTTACAATGAGCAGTTCTTC CASSLAGVAGIYNEQFF
TRBJ2-3 NA NA TRBV4-3 TGCGCCAGCAGCCAAGCATCGGGGGATACGCAGTATTTT CASSQASGDTQYF
TRBJ1-1 NA NA TRBV30 TGTGCCTGGAGTGCCATGGTGGGCACTGAAGCTTTCTTT CAWSAMVGTEAFF
TRBJ1-3 NA NA TRBV27 TGTGCCAGCAGTTTACGGGACGGAGGCTCTGGAAACACCATATATTTT CASSLRDGGSGNTIYF
TRBJ2-2 NA NA TRBV7-2 TGTGCCAGCAGCTCTTACACCGGGGAGCTGTTTTTT CASSSYTGELFF
TRBJ1-4 NA NA TRBV9 TGTGCCAGCAGCGTAGGACCGCCTAATGAAAAACTGTTTTTT CASSVGPPNEKLFF
TRBJ2-7 NA NA TRBV30 TGTGCCTGGAGTAGGTTAGGCTCAGGGTTGGACGAGCAGTACTTC CAWSRLGSGLDEQYF
TRBJ2-3 NA NA TRBV2 TGTGCCAGCTCCTCGGATGGACAGATAGTCAGCACAGATACGCAGTATTTT CASSSDGQIVSTDTQYF
TRBJ1-1 NA NA TRBV19 TGTGCCAGTAGTATAGGGACCTCCTTGGCTGAAGCTTTCTTT CASSIGTSLAEAFF
TRBJ1-2 NA TRBD1 TRBV2 TGTGCCAGCAGTAGGGGACAGGTTCACCATGGCTACACCTTC CASSRGQVHHGYTF
TRBJ1-2 NA NA TRBV7-1 TGTGCCAGCAGCTTTACCGCCCCCTATGGCTACACCTTC CASSFTAPYGYTF
TRBJ1-1 NA NA TRBV14 TGTGCCAGCAGACAAGACCTGGACAGAGAAGCTTTCTTT CASRQDLDREAFF
TRBJ1-6 NA NA TRBV5-4 TGTGCCAGCAGCCCTGGGGGCTCGGGCAATTCACCCCTCCACTTT CASSPGGSGNSPLHF
TRBJ2-1 NA TRBD2 TRBV12-5 TGTGCTAGTGGTTGGCGACTAGCGGGAAACAATGAGCAGTTCTTC CASGWRLAGNNEQFF
TRBJ2-3 NA NA TRBV4-2 TGTGCCAGCAGCCCAAATAGGGATACGCAGTATTTT CASSPNRDTQYF
TRBJ2-3 NA NA TRBV4-2 TGTGCCAGCAGCGAAAGGTTGGGGAGTGGGGATAGCACAGATACGCAGTATTTT CASSERLGSGDSTDTQYF
TRBJ1-2 NA NA TRBV6-5 TGTGCCAGCAGCTCTCCCGGGGAGAACTATGGCTACACCTTC CASSSPGENYGYTF
TRBJ2-7 NA TRBD1 TRBV15 TGTGCCACCAGCAGAGGAGGGACAGGGGTGAACGAGCAGTACTTC CATSRGGTGVNEQYF
TRBJ2-3 NA NA TRBV2 TGTGCCAGCAGTGAGACATCAAGCACAGATACGCAGTATTTT CASSETSSTDTQYF
TRBJ2-2 NA NA TRBV28 TGTGCCAGCAGTCTAATTACCGGGGAGCTGTTTTTT CASSLITGELFF